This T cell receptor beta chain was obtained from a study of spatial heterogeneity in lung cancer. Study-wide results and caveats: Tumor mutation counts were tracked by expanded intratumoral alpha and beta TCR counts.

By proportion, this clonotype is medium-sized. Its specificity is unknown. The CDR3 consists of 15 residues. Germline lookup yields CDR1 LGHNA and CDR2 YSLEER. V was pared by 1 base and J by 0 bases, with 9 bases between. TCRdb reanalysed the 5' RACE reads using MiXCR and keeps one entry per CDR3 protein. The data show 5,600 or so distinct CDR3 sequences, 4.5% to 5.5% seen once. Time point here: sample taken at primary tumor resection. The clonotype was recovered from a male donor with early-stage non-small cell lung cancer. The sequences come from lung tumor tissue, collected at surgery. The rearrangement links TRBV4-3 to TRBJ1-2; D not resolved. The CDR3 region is CASSQVGNPNYGYTF. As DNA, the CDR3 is TGCGCCAGCAGCCAAGTCGGAAACCCTAACTATGGCTACACCTTC.